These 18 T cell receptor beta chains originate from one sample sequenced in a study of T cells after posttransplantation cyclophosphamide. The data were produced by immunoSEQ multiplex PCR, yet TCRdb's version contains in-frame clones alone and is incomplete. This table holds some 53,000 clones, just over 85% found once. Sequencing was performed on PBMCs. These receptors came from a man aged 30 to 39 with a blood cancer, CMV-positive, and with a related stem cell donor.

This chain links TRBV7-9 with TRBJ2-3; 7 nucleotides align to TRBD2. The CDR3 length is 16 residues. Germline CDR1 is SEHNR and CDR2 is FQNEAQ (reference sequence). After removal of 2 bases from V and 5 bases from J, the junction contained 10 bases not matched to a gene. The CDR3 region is CASSLRAGIFGDTQYF. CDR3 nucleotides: TGTGCCAGCAGCTTACGAGCGGGGATTTTCGGAGATACGCAGTATTTT.

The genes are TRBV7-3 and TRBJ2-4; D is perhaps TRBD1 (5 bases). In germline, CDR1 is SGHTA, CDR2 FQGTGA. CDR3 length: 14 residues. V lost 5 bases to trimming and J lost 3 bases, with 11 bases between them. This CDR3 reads CASSPGRGKNIQYF. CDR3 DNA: TGTGCCAGCAGCCCAGGGCGTGGCAAAAACATTCAGTACTTC. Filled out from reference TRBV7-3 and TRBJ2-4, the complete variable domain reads GAGVSQTPSNKVTEKGKYVELRCDPISGHTALYWYRQSLGQGPEFLIYFQGTGAADDSGLPNDRFFAVRPEGSVSTLKIQRTERGDSAVYLCASSPGRGKNIQYFGAGTRLSVL.

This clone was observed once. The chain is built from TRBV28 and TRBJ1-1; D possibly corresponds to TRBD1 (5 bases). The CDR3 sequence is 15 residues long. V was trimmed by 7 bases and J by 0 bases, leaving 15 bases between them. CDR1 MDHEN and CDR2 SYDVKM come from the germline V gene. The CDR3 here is CASNPPGGMNTEAFF. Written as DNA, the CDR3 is TGTGCCAGCAACCCCCCCGGGGGGATGAACACTGAAGCTTTCTTT.

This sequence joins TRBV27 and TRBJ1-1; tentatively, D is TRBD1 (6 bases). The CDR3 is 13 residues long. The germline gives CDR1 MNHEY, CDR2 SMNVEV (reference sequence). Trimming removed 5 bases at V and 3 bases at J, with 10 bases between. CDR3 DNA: TGTGCCAGCAGTGGGGACACCCACACTGAAGCTTTCTTT. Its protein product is CASSGDTHTEAFF.

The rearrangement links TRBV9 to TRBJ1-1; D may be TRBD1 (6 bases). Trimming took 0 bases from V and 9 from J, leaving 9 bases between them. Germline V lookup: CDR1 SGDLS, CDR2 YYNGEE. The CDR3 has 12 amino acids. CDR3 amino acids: CASSVVGGQAFF. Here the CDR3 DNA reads TGTGCCAGCAGCGTAGTGGGGGGGCAAGCTTTCTTT.

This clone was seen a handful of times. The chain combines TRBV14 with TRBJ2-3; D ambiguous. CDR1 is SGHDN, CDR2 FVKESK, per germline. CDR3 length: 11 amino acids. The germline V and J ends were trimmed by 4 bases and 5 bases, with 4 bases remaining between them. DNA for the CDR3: TGTGCCAGCAGCCTCGGAGATACGCAGTATTTT. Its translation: CASSLGDTQYF.

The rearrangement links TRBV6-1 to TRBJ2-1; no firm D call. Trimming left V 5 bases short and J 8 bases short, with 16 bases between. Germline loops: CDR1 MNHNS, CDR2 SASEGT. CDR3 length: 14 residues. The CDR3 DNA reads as TGTGCCAGCAGTCTTTTAGAAACCCTAGATGAGCAGTTCTTC. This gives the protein CASSLLETLDEQFF.

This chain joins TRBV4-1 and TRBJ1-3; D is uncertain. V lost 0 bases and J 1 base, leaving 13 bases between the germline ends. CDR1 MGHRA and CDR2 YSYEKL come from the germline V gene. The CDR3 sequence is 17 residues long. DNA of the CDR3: TGCGCCAGCAGCCAAGAGTCTTTCTCCAGGTCTGGAAACACCATATATTTT. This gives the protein CASSQESFSRSGNTIYF.

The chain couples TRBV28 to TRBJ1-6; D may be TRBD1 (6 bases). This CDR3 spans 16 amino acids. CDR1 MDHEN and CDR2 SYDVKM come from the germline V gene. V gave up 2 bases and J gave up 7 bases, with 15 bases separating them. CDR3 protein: CASSLLWTVDNSPLHF. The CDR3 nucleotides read TGTGCCAGCAGTTTACTGTGGACAGTAGACAATTCACCCCTCCACTTT.

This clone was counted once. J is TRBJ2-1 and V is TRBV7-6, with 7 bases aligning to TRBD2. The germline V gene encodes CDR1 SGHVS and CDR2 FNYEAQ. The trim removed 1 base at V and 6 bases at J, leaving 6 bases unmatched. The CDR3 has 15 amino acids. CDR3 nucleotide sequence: TGTGCCAGCAGCTTAGGGTTTGGGGGGGTCAATGAGCAGTTCTTC. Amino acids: CASSLGFGGVNEQFF.

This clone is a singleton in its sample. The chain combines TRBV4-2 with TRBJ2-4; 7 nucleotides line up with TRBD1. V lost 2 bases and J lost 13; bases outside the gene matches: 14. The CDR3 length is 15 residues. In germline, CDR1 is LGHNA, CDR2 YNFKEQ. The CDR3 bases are TGTGCCAGCAGCCAATCTCCGGGACAGCCCTTACAACAGTACTTC. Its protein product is CASSQSPGQPLQQYF.

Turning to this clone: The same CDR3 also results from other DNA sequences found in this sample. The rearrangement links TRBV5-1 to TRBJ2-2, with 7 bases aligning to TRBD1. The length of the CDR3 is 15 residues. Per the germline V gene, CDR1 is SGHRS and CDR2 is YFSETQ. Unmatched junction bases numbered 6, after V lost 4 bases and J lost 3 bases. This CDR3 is CASSLGDRHTGELFF. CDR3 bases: TGCGCCAGCAGCCTAGGGGACAGACACACCGGGGAGCTGTTTTTT.

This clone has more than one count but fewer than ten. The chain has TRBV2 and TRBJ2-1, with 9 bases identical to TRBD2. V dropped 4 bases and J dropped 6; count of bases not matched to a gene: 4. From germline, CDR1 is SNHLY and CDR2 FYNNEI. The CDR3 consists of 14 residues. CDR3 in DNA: TGTGCCAGCAGTGGACTAGCGGAATTCAATGAGCAGTTCTTC. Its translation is CASSGLAEFNEQFF.

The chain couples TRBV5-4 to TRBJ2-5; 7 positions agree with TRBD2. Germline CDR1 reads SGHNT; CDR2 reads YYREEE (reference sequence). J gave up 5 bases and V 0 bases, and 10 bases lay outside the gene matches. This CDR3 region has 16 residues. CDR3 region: CASSLVGGGAGETQYF. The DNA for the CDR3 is TGTGCCAGCAGCTTGGTCGGGGGAGGGGCGGGGGAGACCCAGTACTTC.

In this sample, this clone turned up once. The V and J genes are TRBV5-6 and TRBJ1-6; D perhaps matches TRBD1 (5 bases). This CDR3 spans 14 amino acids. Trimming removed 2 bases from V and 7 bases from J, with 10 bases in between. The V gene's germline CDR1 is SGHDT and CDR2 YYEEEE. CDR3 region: CASSLGDSNSPLHF. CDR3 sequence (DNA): TGTGCCAGCAGCTTAGGAGACAGCAATTCACCCCTCCACTTT. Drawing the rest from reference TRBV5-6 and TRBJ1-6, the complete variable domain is DAGVTQSPTHLIKTRGQQVTLRCSPKSGHDTVSWYQQALGQGPQFIFQYYEEEERQRGNFPDRFSGHQFPNYSSELNVNALLLGDSALYLCASSLGDSNSPLHFGNGTRLTVT.

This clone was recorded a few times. The CDR3: CASNPAGVGDTQYF. DNA of the CDR3: TGTGCCAGCAATCCAGCGGGAGTGGGAGATACGCAGTATTTT. The genes are TRBV6-1 and TRBJ2-3, with 8 bases that match TRBD2. Germline loops: CDR1 MNHNS, CDR2 SASEGT. V was clipped by 7 bases and J by 5 bases; unmatched bases: 8. This CDR3 spans 14 amino acids.

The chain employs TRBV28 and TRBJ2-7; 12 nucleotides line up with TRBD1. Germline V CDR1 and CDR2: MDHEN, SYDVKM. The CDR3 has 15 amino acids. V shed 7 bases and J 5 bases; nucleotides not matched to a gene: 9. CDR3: CASTSSGTGGNEQYF. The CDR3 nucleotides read TGTGCCAGCACCTCCTCCGGGACAGGGGGCAACGAGCAGTACTTC.

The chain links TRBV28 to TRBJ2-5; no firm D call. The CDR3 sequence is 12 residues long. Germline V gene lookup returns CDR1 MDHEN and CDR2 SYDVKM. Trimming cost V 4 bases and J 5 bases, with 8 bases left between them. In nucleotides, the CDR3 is TGTGCCAGCAGTTCGCCCAGGGAGACCCAGTACTTC. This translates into CASSSPRETQYF. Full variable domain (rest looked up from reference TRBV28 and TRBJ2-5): DVKVTQSSRYLVKRTGEKVFLECVQDMDHENMFWYRQDPGLGLRLIYFSYDVKMKEKGDIPEGYSVSREKKERFSLILESASTNQTSMYLCASSSPRETQYFGPGTRLLVL.